Shown below are 32 T cell receptor beta chains from a single sample sequenced in a study of cytomegalovirus exposure and HLA in healthy donors. Amplification used 60 Vbeta primers and 13 Jbeta primers. Some clones are missing from TCRdb's copy, which holds only in-frame ones; the method was immunoSEQ multiplex PCR. The sample table includes 80,000 to 95,000 clones. Material: PBMCs. The receptors here all came from a woman aged 25 to 39 in good health and CMV-seronegative.

The chain carries TRBV6-1 and TRBJ2-2, with 8 bases matching TRBD2. With 2 bases clipped from V and 4 bases from J, the junction kept 6 bases outside the gene matches. The CDR3 length is 16 residues. Germline V gene lookup returns CDR1 MNHNS and CDR2 SASEGT. The CDR3 coding sequence is TGTGCCAGCAGTGAAAGGGGTAGCGGGGCCACCGGGGAGCTGTTTTTT. Its protein is CASSERGSGATGELFF.

The J gene is TRBJ2-1, the V gene TRBV7-2, with TRBD1 identical over 8 bases. V was clipped by 6 bases and J by 6 bases; unmatched bases: 10. Germline-derived CDR1 and CDR2 are SGHTA and FQGNSA. The CDR3 consists of 15 residues. CDR3 sequence reads: CASSPQVTGANEQFF. CDR3 nucleotide sequence: TGTGCCAGCAGTCCACAGGTGACAGGGGCCAATGAGCAGTTCTTC.

The chain has TRBV28 and TRBJ2-4, with 9 bases identical to TRBD1. Germline CDR1 MDHEN, CDR2 SYDVKM. The V and J ends lost 8 bases and 4 bases, in that order; junction bases with no gene match: 6. This CDR3 is built from 14 residues. CDR3 region: CASQTGGGKNIQYF. The CDR3 DNA is TGTGCCAGCCAGACAGGGGGAGGGAAAAACATTCAGTACTTC.

The chain combines TRBV30 with TRBJ1-1; no clear D. V was pared by 0 bases and J by 10 bases, with 9 bases between. Germline CDR1 reads GTSNPN; CDR2 reads SVGIG (reference sequence). This CDR3 region has 11 residues. CDR3 sequence: CAWSVGPLAFF. Written as DNA, the CDR3 is TGTGCCTGGAGTGTGGGCCCGTTAGCTTTCTTT.

The CDR3 protein is CASSLVRGGLSDTQYF. The CDR3 DNA sequence: TGTGCCAGCAGCTTAGTACGGGGGGGCTTGTCAGATACGCAGTATTTT. The V gene is TRBV13, the J gene TRBJ2-3, with 8 bases lining up with TRBD2. Trimming at V came to 1 base and at J to 4 bases, leaving 7 bases not matched to a gene. The CDR3 totals 16 residues. Germline CDR1 PRHDT, CDR2 FYEKMQ (reference sequence).

The chain uses TRBV25-1 and TRBJ1-1; perhaps TRBD1 as D (5 bases). CDR3 size: 14 residues. Germline V gene sequence: CDR1 MGHDK, CDR2 SYGVNS. V lost 3 bases to trimming and J lost 5 bases, with 13 bases between them. CDR3 DNA: TGTGCCAGCAGTGACAGAAGGGGAGGTACTGAAGCTTTCTTT. Residues: CASSDRRGGTEAFF.

The J gene is TRBJ1-3, the V gene TRBV4-2; tentatively, D is TRBD1 (5 bases). V was pared by 4 bases and J by 1 base, with 17 bases between. Germline assignment: CDR1 LGHNA and CDR2 YNFKEQ. This CDR3 region has 17 residues. CDR3 sequence reads: CASSPRVLLTSGNTIYF. As DNA, the CDR3 is TGTGCCAGCAGCCCCAGGGTATTACTTACGTCTGGAAACACCATATATTTT.

The chain couples TRBV30 to TRBJ1-6, with D unclear. The CDR3 has 15 amino acids. The germline gives CDR1 GTSNPN, CDR2 SVGIG (reference sequence). With 8 bases removed from V and 4 bases from J, the gap between germline ends came to 18 bases. DNA for the CDR3: TGTGCCGGAGTTGTCGACGCTGGTTATAATTCACCCCTCCACTTT. Translating it yields CAGVVDAGYNSPLHF.

V is TRBV7-8 and J is TRBJ1-3; 8 positions match TRBD1. V was clipped by 5 bases and J by 4 bases; unmatched bases: 7. The CDR3 is made up of 15 amino acids. Germline-derived CDR1 and CDR2 are SGHVS and FQNEAQ. CDR3 sequence (DNA): TGTGCCAGCAGCCCCCCGGACAGGGCCGGAAACACCATATATTTT. Translated, it gives CASSPPDRAGNTIYF.

The chain employs TRBV5-1 and TRBJ2-7, with D tentatively TRBD1 (6 bases). The V end was cut by 4 bases, the J end by 4 bases, with 15 bases between. The CDR3 length is 14 residues. CDR1 is SGHRS and CDR2 is YFSETQ in the germline V gene. The DNA for the CDR3 is TGCGCCAGCAGCCTTATGGACAGAGGGTACGAGCAGTACTTC. As protein: CASSLMDRGYEQYF.

This chain uses TRBV5-8 with TRBJ1-4; the match to TRBD1 covers 11 bases. This CDR3 has 16 residues. The germline gives CDR1 SGHTS, CDR2 YDEGEE. Trimming at V came to 4 bases and at J to 0 bases, leaving 2 bases not matched to a gene. CDR3 loop: CASSAGQGATNEKLFF. DNA of the CDR3: TGTGCCAGCAGCGCGGGACAGGGGGCAACTAATGAAAAACTGTTTTTT.

To note about this clone: One end of the junction fails to match germline, which may point to a read error. The chain carries TRBV7-2 and TRBJ2-3, with a tentative D call TRBD2 (5 bases). CDR3 length equals 11 residues. Germline CDR1 reads SGHTA; CDR2 reads FQGNSA. CDR3 DNA sequence: TGTGCCAGCAGAGCGGCAGATAAGCAGTATTTT. Translated, it gives CASRAADKQYF.

This chain uses TRBV7-9 with TRBJ2-5; D is uncertain. The germline CDR1 and CDR2 sequences are SEHNR and FQNEAQ (reference sequence). The CDR3 has 13 amino acids. V gave up 2 bases and J gave up 5 bases, with 9 bases separating them. CDR3 DNA sequence: TGTGCCAGCAGCTTATACAGCTCGGAGACCCAGTACTTC. Translated: CASSLYSSETQYF. Supplemented by reference TRBV7-9 and TRBJ2-5, the full variable domain reads DTGVSQNPRHKITKRGQNVTFRCDPISEHNRLYWYRQTLGQGPEFLTYFQNEAQLEKSRLLSDRFSAERPKGSFSTLEIQRTEQGDSAMYLCASSLYSSETQYFGPGTRLLVL.

The V call is TRBV27, the J call TRBJ2-2; D unclear. The V and J ends lost 4 bases and 5 bases respectively, with 14 bases between them. The CDR3 has 15 amino acids. Germline CDR1 is MNHEY and CDR2 is SMNVEV (reference sequence). CDR3 protein: CASSSLVRQTGELFF. The CDR3 DNA reads TGTGCCAGCAGTTCATTAGTCAGGCAGACCGGGGAGCTGTTTTTT.

The rearrangement links TRBV6-5 to TRBJ1-4; D is undetermined. Looked up from germline, CDR1 is MNHEY and CDR2 is SVGAGI. The V gene lost 6 bases and the J gene lost 8 bases, with 19 bases spanning the gap. This CDR3 spans 15 amino acids. The CDR3 region has the DNA TGTGCCAGCAGGCCGAGGTCAGTCGCCGGCGAAAAACTGTTTTTT. This codes for CASRPRSVAGEKLFF.

This sequence joins TRBV9 and TRBJ2-1; TRBD1 is a possible D gene (5 bases). The CDR3 consists of 15 residues. Trimming cost V 0 bases and J 3 bases, with 10 bases left between them. Germline values: CDR1 SGDLS, CDR2 YYNGEE. The DNA of the CDR3 is TGTGCCAGCAGCGTAGGAGACAGAAACTACAATGAGCAGTTCTTC. This codes for CASSVGDRNYNEQFF.

The genes are TRBV5-1 and TRBJ2-5; 11 positions agree with TRBD2. Trimming took 4 bases from V and 0 from J; bases not matched to a gene: 8. There are 17 residues in the CDR3. Germline lookup yields CDR1 SGHRS and CDR2 YFSETQ. CDR3 in amino acids: CASSPTSGVPYQETQYF. The DNA of the CDR3 is TGCGCCAGCAGCCCGACTAGCGGGGTCCCGTACCAAGAGACCCAGTACTTC.

The chain links TRBV6-5 to TRBJ2-7, with TRBD2 matching 12 bases. In germline, CDR1 is MNHEY, CDR2 SVGAGI. The CDR3 has 15 amino acids. With 5 bases clipped from V and 2 bases from J, the junction kept 4 bases outside the gene matches. This CDR3 reads CASSPTSGSAYEQYF. In DNA form, the CDR3 reads TGTGCCAGCAGTCCGACTAGCGGGAGCGCCTACGAGCAGTACTTC.

The rearrangement links TRBV7-9 to TRBJ2-3, with TRBD2 as a possible D gene (6 bases). V lost 5 bases, J lost 2 bases, and 14 bases lay in between. Germline V CDR1 and CDR2: SEHNR, FQNEAQ (reference sequence). The CDR3 has 15 amino acids. The CDR3 DNA follows: TGTGCCAGCAGCCCTTCGGGACTCGTCACAGATACGCAGTATTTT. It is translated as CASSPSGLVTDTQYF.

This rearrangement joins TRBV28 to TRBJ1-5; TRBD1 matches at 9 bases. The CDR3 runs to 15 residues. V shed 6 bases, J shed 4 bases, and the junction held 7 bases outside the gene matches. Per the germline V gene, CDR1 is MDHEN and CDR2 is SYDVKM. The CDR3 sequence: CASRTGTGNNQPQHF. CDR3 bases: TGTGCCAGCAGGACTGGGACAGGGAATAATCAGCCCCAGCATTTT.

The V and J genes are TRBV18 and TRBJ2-1; TRBD1 aligns across 7 bases. V shed 3 bases and J 5 bases; nucleotides not matched to a gene: 1. Germline assignment: CDR1 KGHSH and CDR2 LQKENI. The CDR3 runs 13 residues. Written as DNA, the CDR3 is TGTGCCAGCTCACCTGACAGGGACAATGAGCAGTTCTTC. Translation gives CASSPDRDNEQFF.

This chain connects TRBV30 to TRBJ1-1, with D tentatively TRBD1 (5 bases). The CDR3 contains 14 residues. V gave up 3 bases and J gave up 1 base, with 12 bases separating them. Germline CDR1 is GTSNPN and CDR2 is SVGIG (reference sequence). In DNA, the CDR3 is TGTGCCTGGAGCCGGGGACTGCAGAACACTGAAGCTTTCTTT. Protein sequence: CAWSRGLQNTEAFF.

The rearrangement uses TRBV25-1 and TRBJ1-2; TRBD1 matches at 9 bases. The CDR3 covers 14 residues. With V trimmed by 6 bases and J by 6 bases, 8 bases remained unmatched. CDR1 and CDR2 from the germline V gene are MGHDK and SYGVNS. The CDR3 sequence: CASSRGQGFDGYTF. DNA of the CDR3: TGTGCCAGCAGCCGGGGACAGGGCTTCGATGGCTACACCTTC.

The chain uses TRBV19 and TRBJ1-4; a weak D match, TRBD1 (6 bases). Germline CDR1 reads LNHDA; CDR2 reads SQIVND (reference sequence). V lost 5 bases and J lost 0, with 13 bases in between. The CDR3 covers 16 residues. CDR3: CASSLDSPATNEKLFF. CDR3 sequence (DNA): TGTGCCAGTAGTCTGGACAGCCCTGCAACTAATGAAAAACTGTTTTTT.

For this clone: This CDR3 is also generated by other DNA sequences in the sample. The chain couples TRBV4-1 to TRBJ1-1; no definite D call. Germline CDR1 MGHRA, CDR2 YSYEKL. The CDR3 covers 14 residues. V lost 0 bases and J 2 bases, leaving 7 bases between the germline ends. CDR3 sequence reads: CASSQDRLNTEAFF. The DNA of the CDR3 is TGCGCCAGCAGCCAAGATCGTCTAAACACTGAAGCTTTCTTT.

The chain combines TRBV19 with TRBJ1-4, with a tentative D call TRBD1 (5 bases). From germline, CDR1 is LNHDA and CDR2 SQIVND (reference sequence). This CDR3 has 15 residues. The V end was cut by 6 bases, the J end by 0 bases, with 11 bases between. CDR3 amino acids: CASSRDSTTNEKLFF. The CDR3 nucleotides are TGTGCCAGTAGCCGAGACAGTACAACTAATGAAAAACTGTTTTTT.

The V gene is TRBV2, the J gene TRBJ1-1, with D uncertain. The CDR3 runs to 14 residues. Germline CDR1 SNHLY, CDR2 FYNNEI. V was cut by 3 bases and J by 11 bases, with 19 bases left in between. The CDR3 coding sequence is TGTGCCAGCAGTGACGGCGGACTGGGCTCTTTTGCTTTCTTT. This codes for CASSDGGLGSFAFF.

The V call is TRBV6-1, the J call TRBJ1-5; D might be TRBD1 (5 bases). Germline values: CDR1 MNHNS, CDR2 SASEGT. The CDR3 runs 15 residues. Trimming shortened V by 5 bases and J by 7 bases, and 18 bases separated the two germline ends. The CDR3 protein is CASSLLGRGNQPQHF. The CDR3 nucleotides read TGTGCCAGCAGTCTCCTGGGGCGGGGGAACCAGCCCCAGCATTTT.

The chain combines TRBV6-1 with TRBJ2-7; 10 bases line up with TRBD1. Losses at the gene ends were 3 bases for V and 3 bases for J; bases not matched to a gene: 5. The germline V gene encodes CDR1 MNHNS and CDR2 SASEGT. The CDR3 runs to 15 residues. CDR3 DNA sequence: TGTGCCAGCAGTGAGGGGGACAGGGGATACTACGAGCAGTACTTC. Translated: CASSEGDRGYYEQYF.

V and J are TRBV27 and TRBJ2-7, with D possibly TRBD1 on 6 matching bases. CDR3 size: 12 residues. Germline loops: CDR1 MNHEY, CDR2 SMNVEV (reference sequence). V dropped 6 bases and J dropped 4 bases, with 10 bases sitting between them. CDR3 nucleotides: TGTGCCAGCAGCGCCCAGGGGTACGAGCAGTACTTC. It yields the protein CASSAQGYEQYF.

The genes are TRBV6-1 and TRBJ2-5; 11 nucleotides agree with TRBD1. CDR3 length equals 15 residues. J gave up 5 bases and V 7 bases, and 9 bases lay outside the gene matches. The germline V gene has CDR1 MNHNS and CDR2 SASEGT. The CDR3 is CASNPRTGGRETQYF. CDR3 coding DNA: TGTGCCAGCAACCCGAGGACAGGGGGCCGGGAGACCCAGTACTTC.

This chain uses TRBV28 with TRBJ1-5; 7 bases are shared with TRBD1. There are 14 residues in the CDR3. The germline gives CDR1 MDHEN, CDR2 SYDVKM. The V and J ends lost 10 bases and 5 bases, in that order; junction bases with no gene match: 11. The CDR3 here is CATNKNRGHQPQHF. As DNA, the CDR3 is TGTGCCACCAATAAGAACAGGGGTCATCAGCCCCAGCATTTT.